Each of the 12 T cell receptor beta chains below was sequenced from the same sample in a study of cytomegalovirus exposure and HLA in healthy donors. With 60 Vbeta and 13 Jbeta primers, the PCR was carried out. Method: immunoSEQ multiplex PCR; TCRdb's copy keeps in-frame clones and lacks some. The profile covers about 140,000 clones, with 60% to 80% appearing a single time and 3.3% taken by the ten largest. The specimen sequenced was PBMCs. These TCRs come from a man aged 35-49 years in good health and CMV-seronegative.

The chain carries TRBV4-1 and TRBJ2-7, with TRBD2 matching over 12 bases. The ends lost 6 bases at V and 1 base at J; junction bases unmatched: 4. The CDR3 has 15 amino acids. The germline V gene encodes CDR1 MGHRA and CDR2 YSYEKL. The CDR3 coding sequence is TGCGCCAGCAGGTTGACTAGCGGGGGTTCCTACGAGCAGTACTTC. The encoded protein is CASRLTSGGSYEQYF.

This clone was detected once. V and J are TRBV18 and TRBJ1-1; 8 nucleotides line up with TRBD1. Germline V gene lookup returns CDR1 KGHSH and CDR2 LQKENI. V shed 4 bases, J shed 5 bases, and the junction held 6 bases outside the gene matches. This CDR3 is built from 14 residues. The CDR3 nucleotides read TGTGCCAGCTCACAGGACAGGGAGGTGACTGAAGCTTTCTTT. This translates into CASSQDREVTEAFF.

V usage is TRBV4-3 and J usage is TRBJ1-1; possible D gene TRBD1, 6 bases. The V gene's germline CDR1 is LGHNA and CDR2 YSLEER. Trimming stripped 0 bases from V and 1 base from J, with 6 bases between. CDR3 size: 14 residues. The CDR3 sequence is CASSQEGQNTEAFF. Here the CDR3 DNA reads TGCGCCAGCAGCCAAGAGGGACAGAACACTGAAGCTTTCTTT.

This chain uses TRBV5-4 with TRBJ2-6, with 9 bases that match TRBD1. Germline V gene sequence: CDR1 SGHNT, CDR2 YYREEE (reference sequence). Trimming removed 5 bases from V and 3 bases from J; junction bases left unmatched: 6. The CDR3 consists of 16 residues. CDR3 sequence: CASRDRGSGGANVLTF. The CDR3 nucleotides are TGTGCCAGCAGGGACAGGGGATCGGGTGGGGCCAACGTCCTGACTTTC.

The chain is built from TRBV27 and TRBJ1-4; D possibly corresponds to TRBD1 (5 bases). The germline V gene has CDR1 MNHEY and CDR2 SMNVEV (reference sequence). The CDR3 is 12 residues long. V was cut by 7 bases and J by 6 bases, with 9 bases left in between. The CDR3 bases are TGTGCCAGCACCGGGGGGGATGAAAAACTGTTTTTT. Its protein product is CASTGGDEKLFF. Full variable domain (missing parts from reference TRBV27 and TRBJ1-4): EAQVTQNPRYLITVTGKKLTVTCSQNMNHEYMSWYRQDPGLGLRQIYYSMNVEVTDKGDVPEGYKVSRKEKRNFPLILESPSPNQTSLYFCASTGGDEKLFFGSGTQLSVL.

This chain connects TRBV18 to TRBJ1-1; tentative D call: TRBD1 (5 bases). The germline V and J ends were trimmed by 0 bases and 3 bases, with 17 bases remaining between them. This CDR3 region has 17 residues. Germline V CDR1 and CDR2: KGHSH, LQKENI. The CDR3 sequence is CASSPPQGYVLDTEAFF. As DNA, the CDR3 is TGTGCCAGCTCACCACCCCAGGGTTATGTCTTGGACACTGAAGCTTTCTTT. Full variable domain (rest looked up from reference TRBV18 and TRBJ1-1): NAGVMQNPRHLVRRRGQEARLRCSPMKGHSHVYWYRQLPEEGLKFMVYLQKENIIDESGMPKERFSAEFPKEGPSILRIQQVVRGDSAAYFCASSPPQGYVLDTEAFFGQGTRLTVV.

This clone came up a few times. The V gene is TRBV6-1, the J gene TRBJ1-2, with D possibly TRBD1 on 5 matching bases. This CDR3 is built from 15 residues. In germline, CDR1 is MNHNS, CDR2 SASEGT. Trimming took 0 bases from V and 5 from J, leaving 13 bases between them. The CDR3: CASSEAGVQGYGYTF. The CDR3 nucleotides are TGTGCCAGCAGTGAAGCAGGGGTGCAGGGATATGGCTACACCTTC.

CDR3: CASTETTSGNSPLHF. The DNA for the CDR3 is TGTGCCAGCACCGAAACCACCTCGGGGAATTCACCCCTCCACTTT. The rearrangement joins TRBV6-5 to TRBJ1-6; D is undetermined. The CDR3 is 15 amino acids. The V end was cut by 7 bases, the J end by 7 bases, with 17 bases between. CDR1 is MNHEY, CDR2 SVGAGI, per germline.

The chain's CDR3 is CASKSLSGGNQPQHF. Here the CDR3 DNA reads TGTGCCAGCAAATCGCTCAGCGGGGGGAATCAGCCCCAGCATTTT. The V gene is TRBV2, the J gene TRBJ1-5; D might be TRBD1 (5 bases). Germline V gives CDR1 SNHLY, CDR2 FYNNEI. The CDR3 has 15 amino acids. The V end was cut by 7 bases, the J end by 4 bases, with 17 bases between.

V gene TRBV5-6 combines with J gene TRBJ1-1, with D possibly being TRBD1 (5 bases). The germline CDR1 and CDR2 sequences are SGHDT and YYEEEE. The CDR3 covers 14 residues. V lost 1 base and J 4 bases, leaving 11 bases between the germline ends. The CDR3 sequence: CASSLYGGGTEAFF. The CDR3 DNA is TGTGCCAGCAGCTTGTATGGGGGAGGCACTGAAGCTTTCTTT.

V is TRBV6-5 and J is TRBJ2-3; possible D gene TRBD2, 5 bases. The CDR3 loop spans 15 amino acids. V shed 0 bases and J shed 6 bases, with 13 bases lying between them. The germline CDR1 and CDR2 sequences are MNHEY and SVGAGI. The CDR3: CASSYSVAQRDTQYF. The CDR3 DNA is TGTGCCAGCAGTTACTCAGTGGCCCAGCGGGATACGCAGTATTTT.

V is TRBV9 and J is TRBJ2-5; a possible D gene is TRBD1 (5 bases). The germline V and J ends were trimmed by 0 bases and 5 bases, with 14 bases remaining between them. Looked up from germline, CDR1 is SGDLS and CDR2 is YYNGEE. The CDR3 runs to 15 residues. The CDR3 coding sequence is TGTGCCAGCAGCGTAGGCTATAGGGGAACGGAGACCCAGTACTTC. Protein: CASSVGYRGTETQYF.